The 19 T cell receptor beta chains in this list originate from one sample, sequenced in a study of blood T cell repertoires in COVID-19. Profiled with immunoSEQ multiplex PCR; TCRdb holds only in-frame clones, not every one. The table lists 250,000 or so clones, 89% of them singletons. The sequenced material came from peripheral blood. Receptor source: a woman between 35 and 50 years old who had recovered from COVID-19.

The gene calls are TRBV7-2 and TRBJ2-5; 9 bases map to TRBD1. Germline CDR1 and CDR2: SGHTA and FQGNSA. V trimming: 1 base; J trimming: 7 bases; junction bases outside the gene matches: 7. This CDR3 has 15 amino acids. The CDR3 is CASSLDWTGAGTQYF. The CDR3, as DNA: TGTGCCAGCAGCTTAGACTGGACAGGGGCAGGGACCCAGTACTTC.

V is TRBV6-5 and J is TRBJ1-1; D is uncertain. CDR3 length: 14 amino acids. Germline V CDR1 and CDR2: MNHEY, SVGAGI. Trimming cost V 0 bases and J 0 bases, with 5 bases left between them. CDR3 sequence (DNA): TGTGCCAGCAGTTACTCGGCCTTGAACACTGAAGCTTTCTTT. Protein: CASSYSALNTEAFF.

V usage is TRBV6-1 and J usage is TRBJ2-3; 10 nucleotides agree with TRBD2. CDR1 and CDR2 from the germline V gene are MNHNS and SASEGT. This CDR3 has 17 amino acids. The trim removed 3 bases at V and 8 bases at J, leaving 14 bases unmatched. Here the CDR3 reads CASSEASGSRIGGTQYF. In DNA, the CDR3 is TGTGCCAGCAGTGAGGCTAGCGGGAGCAGGATCGGTGGTACGCAGTATTTT.

The CDR3 loop reads CASSVGGGTTEQYF. The CDR3, as DNA: TGTGCCAGCAGCGTAGGCGGGGGGACGACGGAGCAGTACTTC. The chain has TRBV9 and TRBJ2-7; 8 bases match TRBD2. Germline V lookup: CDR1 SGDLS, CDR2 YYNGEE. There are 14 residues in the CDR3. V shed 0 bases, J shed 7 bases, and the junction held 6 bases outside the gene matches.

The V and J genes are TRBV13 and TRBJ2-3; TRBD2 aligns across 9 bases. This CDR3 is 16 amino acids long. Trimming at V came to 3 bases and at J to 2 bases, leaving 6 bases not matched to a gene. CDR1 is PRHDT and CDR2 is FYEKMQ in the germline V gene (reference sequence). CDR3 amino acids: CASSFVAGETTDTQYF. The CDR3 DNA reads as TGTGCCAGCAGCTTCGTAGCGGGGGAAACCACAGATACGCAGTATTTT.

The gene calls are TRBV12-5 and TRBJ2-3; TRBD1 might be the D (5 bases). The CDR3 is 15 residues long. Germline V gives CDR1 LGHNT, CDR2 FRNRAP. Trimming took 3 bases from V and 4 from J, leaving 14 bases between them. The CDR3 region is CASGFWGPGADTQYF. The CDR3 DNA is TGTGCTAGTGGTTTCTGGGGCCCAGGAGCAGATACGCAGTATTTT.

The chain couples TRBV20-1 to TRBJ2-1, with TRBD2 as a possible D gene (5 bases). CDR3 length: 11 amino acids. Germline V gene sequence: CDR1 DFQATT, CDR2 SNEGSKA (reference sequence). The ends were cut back, 3 bases at V and 7 bases at J, with 7 bases in the middle. The CDR3 DNA is TGCAGTGCTAGCTCGGGGAATGAGCAGTTCTTC. Translating it yields CSASSGNEQFF.

The rearrangement joins TRBV5-1 to TRBJ1-1; D not certain. CDR3 size: 15 residues. V dropped 4 bases and J dropped 0 bases, with 13 bases sitting between them. Germline V gene lookup returns CDR1 SGHRS and CDR2 YFSETQ. In DNA, the CDR3 is TGCGCCAGCAGCCGAGCCGTCCTAGTGAACACTGAAGCTTTCTTT. Its protein product is CASSRAVLVNTEAFF. Drawing the rest from reference TRBV5-1 and TRBJ1-1, the complete variable domain is KAGVTQTPRYLIKTRGQQVTLSCSPISGHRSVSWYQQTPGQGLQFLFEYFSETQRNKGNFPGRFSGRQFSNSRSEMNVSTLELGDSALYLCASSRAVLVNTEAFFGQGTRLTVV.

The chain is built from TRBV7-2 and TRBJ1-4, with D hard to call. Germline CDR1 is SGHTA and CDR2 is FQGNSA. Trimming removed 0 bases from V and 0 bases from J, with 5 bases in between. The CDR3 spans 15 residues. CDR3 region: CASSLAPATNEKLFF. The CDR3 DNA reads as TGTGCCAGCAGCTTAGCCCCTGCAACTAATGAAAAACTGTTTTTT. The full variable domain, with the rest looked up from reference TRBV7-2 and TRBJ1-4, is GAGVSQSPSNKVTEKGKDVELRCDPISGHTALYWYRQSLGQGLEFLIYFQGNSAPDKSGLPSDRFSAERTGGSVSTLTIQRTQQEDSAVYLCASSLAPATNEKLFFGSGTQLSVL.

This chain uses TRBV5-4 with TRBJ2-4, with TRBD2 identical over 11 bases. CDR1 and CDR2 from the germline V gene are SGHNT and YYREEE (reference sequence). This CDR3 region has 16 residues. V lost 2 bases, J lost 2 bases, and 3 bases stayed unmatched. In nucleotides, the CDR3 is TGTGCCAGCAGCTTTACTAGCGGGGGTCCCAAAAACATTCAGTACTTC. Protein sequence: CASSFTSGGPKNIQYF.

This clone was counted between two and nine times. The gene calls are TRBV2 and TRBJ1-5; D gene ambiguous. Deletions cut 4 bases from V and 8 bases from J, with 15 bases between. The CDR3 is made up of 14 amino acids. Germline loops: CDR1 SNHLY, CDR2 FYNNEI. CDR3: CASSVLRGTEPQHF. Here the CDR3 DNA reads TGTGCCAGCAGTGTGTTGCGGGGTACTGAGCCCCAGCATTTT.

This clone was seen once. The chain employs TRBV10-3 and TRBJ1-2, with D unclear. Germline V gene lookup returns CDR1 ENHRY and CDR2 SYGVKD. V was trimmed by 0 bases and J by 0 bases, leaving 5 bases between them. This CDR3 spans 14 amino acids. The CDR3 nucleotides are TGTGCCATCAGTGAGTCCAGCGCTAACTATGGCTACACCTTC. Translated: CAISESSANYGYTF.

As regards this clone: A junction end diverges from the germline sequence, so it may reflect a read error. This rearrangement joins TRBV6-1 to TRBJ1-4; no definite D call. CDR1 MNHNS and CDR2 SASEGT come from the germline V gene. This CDR3 comprises 14 residues. Here the CDR3 reads CASSEFGNFGPHHF. In DNA form, the CDR3 reads TGTGCCAGCAGTGAGTTCGGGAACTTCGGACCTCACCATTTT.

This sequence joins TRBV9 and TRBJ1-1; D may be TRBD1 (5 bases). With 2 bases removed from V and 5 bases from J, the gap between germline ends came to 10 bases. The CDR3 spans 13 residues. Germline V lookup: CDR1 SGDLS, CDR2 YYNGEE. CDR3 coding DNA: TGTGCCAGCAGCGTGAACAGGCAAACTGAAGCTTTCTTT. This codes for CASSVNRQTEAFF.

The V call is TRBV27, the J call TRBJ2-1; 8 positions agree with TRBD1. The V segment lost 4 bases and the J segment 9 bases; nucleotides outside the gene matches: 5. Germline V lookup: CDR1 MNHEY, CDR2 SMNVEV (reference sequence). This CDR3 has 13 amino acids. The CDR3, as DNA: TGTGCCAGCAGTTCGGGACAGGCTGGTGAGCAGTTCTTC. As protein: CASSSGQAGEQFF.

Concerning this clone itself: Other nucleotide sequences in the sample specify the same CDR3. Here the CDR3 DNA reads TGTGCCAGCAGTTACTCAGGGGGCGGGACTGAAGCTTTCTTT. It translates to CASSYSGGGTEAFF. This rearrangement joins TRBV6-6 to TRBJ1-1; 7 nucleotides align to TRBD1. V shed 0 bases and J 5 bases; nucleotides not matched to a gene: 3. Per the germline V gene, CDR1 is MNHNY and CDR2 is SVGAGI (reference sequence). The CDR3 contains 14 residues.

The rearrangement uses TRBV5-1 and TRBJ2-2; the D is unclear. The CDR3 totals 13 residues. Germline lookup yields CDR1 SGHRS and CDR2 YFSETQ. The ends were cut back, 2 bases at V and 6 bases at J, with 8 bases in the middle. The CDR3 DNA sequence: TGCGCCAGCAGCTTCCGGGTGGCCGGGGAGCTGTTTTTT. Translation gives CASSFRVAGELFF.

V is TRBV19 and J is TRBJ2-7; 7 nucleotides line up with TRBD2. The length of the CDR3 is 14 residues. CDR1 LNHDA and CDR2 SQIVND come from the germline V gene (reference sequence). J lost 0 bases, V lost 10 bases, and 9 bases had no gene match. The CDR3 DNA sequence: TGTGCCACCAGGAGGGACTATAGCTCCTACGAGCAGTACTTC. This sequence encodes CATRRDYSSYEQYF.

In DNA form, the CDR3 reads TGTGCCAGCCGTGGGGGCTTTCTAGCCAAAAACATTCAGTACTTC. This sequence encodes CASRGGFLAKNIQYF. V is TRBV2 and J is TRBJ2-4; D is possibly TRBD1 (6 bases). V gave up 8 bases and J gave up 0 bases, with 14 bases separating them. The CDR3 is 15 residues long. Germline CDR1 is SNHLY and CDR2 is FYNNEI.